These T cell receptor beta chains were read from a single sample in a study of technical replicates of blood from a handful of donors. Assay used: immunoSEQ multiplex PCR; TCRdb lists only in-frame clones, some missing. The sample lists 50,000 to 60,000 clones; roughly 89% were seen once. The sequenced sample was PBMCs. Receptors originate from a human donor in good health. Some clones in this sample may be carry-over from other donors' samples. Both conserved end residues are part of each CDR3. The D gene is left open where the match is weak. Only part of the rows carry a size: once, few, many, or a class if the clone is expanded.

abundance | d_gene | v_gene | CDR3aa
. | . | TRBV27 | CASSPGWNSPLHF
. | . | TRBV18 | CASSPSTANNSPLHF
. | TRBD1 | TRBV7-8 | CASSSKVTGAFSGANVLTF
. | . | TRBV27 | CASSPGYTGELFF
. | TRBD1 | TRBV7-9 | CASSPILDRDLYNSPLHF
. | TRBD1 | TRBV2 | CASKGQGGVSEETQYF
. | TRBD1 | TRBV18 | CASSPRTGEETQYF
. | . | TRBV4-2 | CASSSTGGSYGYTF
. | TRBD1 | TRBV11-1 | CASSFTGVHEQYF
. | TRBD2 | TRBV7-2 | CASSYGGARETQYF
. | . | TRBV6-5 | CASSYDGTGELFF
. | . | TRBV7-9 | CASSGEGRQPQHF
. | TRBD2 | TRBV5-6 | CASSTAGGPRDEQFF
. | TRBD1 | TRBV30 | CAWRGQGWSYEQYF
. | TRBD1 | TRBV9 | CASSAMQGAGGYTF
once | . | TRBV4-1 | CASSQGTLRNEQYF
once | . | TRBV10-3 | CAISGDTFYEQYF
. | . | TRBV5-6 | CASSLAGHLYEQYF